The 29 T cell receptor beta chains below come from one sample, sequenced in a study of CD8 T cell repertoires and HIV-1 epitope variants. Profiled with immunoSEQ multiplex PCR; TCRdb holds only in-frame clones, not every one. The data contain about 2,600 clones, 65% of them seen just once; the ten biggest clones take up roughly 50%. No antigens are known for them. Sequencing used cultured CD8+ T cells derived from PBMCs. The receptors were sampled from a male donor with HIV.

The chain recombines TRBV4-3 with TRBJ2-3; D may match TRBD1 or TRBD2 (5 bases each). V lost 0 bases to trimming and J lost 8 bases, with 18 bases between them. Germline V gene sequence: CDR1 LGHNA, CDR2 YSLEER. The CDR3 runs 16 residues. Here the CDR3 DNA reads TGCGCCAGCAGCCAAGAATTTCGGGGCCCGAGGGGTACGCAGTATTTT. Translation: CASSQEFRGPRGTQYF.

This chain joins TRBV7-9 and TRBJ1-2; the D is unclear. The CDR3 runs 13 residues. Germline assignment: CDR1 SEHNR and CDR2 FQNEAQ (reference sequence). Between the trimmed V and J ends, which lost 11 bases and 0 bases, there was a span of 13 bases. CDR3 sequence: CACGPDTNYGYTF. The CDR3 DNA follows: TGTGCCTGCGGGCCCGATACTAACTATGGCTACACCTTC. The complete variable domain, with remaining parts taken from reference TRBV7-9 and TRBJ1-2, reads DTGVSQNPRHKITKRGQNVTFRCDPISEHNRLYWYRQTLGQGPEFLTYFQNEAQLEKSRLLSDRFSAERPKGSFSTLEIQRTEQGDSAMYLCACGPDTNYGYTFGSGTRLTVV.

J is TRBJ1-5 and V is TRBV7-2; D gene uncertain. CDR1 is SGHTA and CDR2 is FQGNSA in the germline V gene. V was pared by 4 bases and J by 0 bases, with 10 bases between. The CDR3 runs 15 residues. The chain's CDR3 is CASSSEGYSNQPQHF. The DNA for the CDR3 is TGTGCCAGCAGCTCGGAGGGCTATAGCAATCAGCCCCAGCATTTT.

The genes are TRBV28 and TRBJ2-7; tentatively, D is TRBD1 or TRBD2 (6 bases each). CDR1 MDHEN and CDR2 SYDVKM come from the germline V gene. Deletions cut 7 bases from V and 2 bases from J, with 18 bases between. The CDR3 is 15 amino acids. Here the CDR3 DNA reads TGTGCCAGCACCAAGGGGTGGGGGGCCGCCTACGAGCAGTACTTC. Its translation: CASTKGWGAAYEQYF.

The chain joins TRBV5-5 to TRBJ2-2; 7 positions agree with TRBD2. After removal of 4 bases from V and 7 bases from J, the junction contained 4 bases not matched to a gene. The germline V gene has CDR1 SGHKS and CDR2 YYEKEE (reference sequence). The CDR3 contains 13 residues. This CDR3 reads CASSPTGGGELFF. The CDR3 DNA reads TGTGCCAGCAGCCCCACGGGGGGCGGGGAGCTGTTTTTT. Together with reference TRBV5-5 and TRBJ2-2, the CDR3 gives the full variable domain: DAGVTQSPTHLIKTRGQQVTLRCSPISGHKSVSWYQQVLGQGPQFIFQYYEKEERGRGNFPDRFSARQFPNYSSELNVNALLLGDSALYLCASSPTGGGELFFGEGSRLTVL.

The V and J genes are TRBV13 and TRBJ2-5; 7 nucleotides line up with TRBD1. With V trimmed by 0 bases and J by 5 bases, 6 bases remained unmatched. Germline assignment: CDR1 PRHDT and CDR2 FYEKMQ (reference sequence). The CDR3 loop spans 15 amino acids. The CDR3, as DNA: TGTGCCAGCAGCTTAGGCCTAACAGGGGACGAGACCCAGTACTTC. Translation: CASSLGLTGDETQYF.

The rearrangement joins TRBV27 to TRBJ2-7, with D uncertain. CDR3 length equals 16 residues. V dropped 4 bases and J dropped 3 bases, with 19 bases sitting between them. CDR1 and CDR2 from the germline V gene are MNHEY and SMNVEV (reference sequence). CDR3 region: CASSSLLSGIVYEQYF. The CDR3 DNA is TGTGCCAGCAGTTCTCTCCTTTCTGGGATCGTCTACGAGCAGTACTTC.

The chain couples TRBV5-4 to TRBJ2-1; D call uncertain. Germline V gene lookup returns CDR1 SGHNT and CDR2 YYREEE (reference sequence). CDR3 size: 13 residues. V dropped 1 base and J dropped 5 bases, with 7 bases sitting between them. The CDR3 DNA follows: TGTGCCAGCAGCTTGATGGTTGACAATGAGCAGTTCTTC. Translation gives CASSLMVDNEQFF.

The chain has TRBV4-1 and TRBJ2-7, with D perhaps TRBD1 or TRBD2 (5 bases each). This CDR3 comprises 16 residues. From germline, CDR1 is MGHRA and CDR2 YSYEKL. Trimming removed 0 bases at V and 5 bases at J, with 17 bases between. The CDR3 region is CASSQEGAGEVDEQYF. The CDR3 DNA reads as TGCGCCAGCAGCCAAGAAGGGGCGGGCGAGGTGGACGAGCAGTACTTC.

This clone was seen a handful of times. The CDR3 sequence is CASSPSGQSNEKLFF. CDR3 coding DNA: TGTGCCAGCAGCCCTTCGGGACAGAGTAATGAAAAACTGTTTTTT. The V and J genes are TRBV28 and TRBJ1-4; 7 bases are a match to TRBD1. V was pared by 6 bases and J by 4 bases, with 8 bases of the junction left unmatched. Germline V gives CDR1 MDHEN, CDR2 SYDVKM. There are 15 residues in the CDR3.

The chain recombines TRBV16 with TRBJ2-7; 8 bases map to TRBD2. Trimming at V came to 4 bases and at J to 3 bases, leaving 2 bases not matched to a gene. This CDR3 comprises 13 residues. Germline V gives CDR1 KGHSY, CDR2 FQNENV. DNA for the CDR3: TGTGCCAGCAGCCCGGGGGGGGACTACGAGCAGTACTTC. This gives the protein CASSPGGDYEQYF.

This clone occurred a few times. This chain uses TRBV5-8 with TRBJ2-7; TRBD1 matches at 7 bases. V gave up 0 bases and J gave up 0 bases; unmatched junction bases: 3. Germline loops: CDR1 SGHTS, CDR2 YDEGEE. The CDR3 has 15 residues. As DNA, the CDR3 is TGTGCCAGCAGCTTGGGGGACAGTGACTCCTACGAGCAGTACTTC. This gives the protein CASSLGDSDSYEQYF.

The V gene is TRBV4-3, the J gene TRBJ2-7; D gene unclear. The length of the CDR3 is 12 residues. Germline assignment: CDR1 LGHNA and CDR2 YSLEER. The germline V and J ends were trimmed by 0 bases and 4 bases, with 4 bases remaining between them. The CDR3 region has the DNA TGCGCCAGCAGCCAAGATGGATACGAGCAGTACTTC. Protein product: CASSQDGYEQYF.

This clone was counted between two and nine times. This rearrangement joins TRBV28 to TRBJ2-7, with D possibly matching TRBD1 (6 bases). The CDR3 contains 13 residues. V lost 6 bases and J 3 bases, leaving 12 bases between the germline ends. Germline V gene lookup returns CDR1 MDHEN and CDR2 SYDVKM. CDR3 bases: TGTGCCAGCAGCCCCCCGGACAGCTACGAGCAGTACTTC. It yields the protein CASSPPDSYEQYF.

CDR3 DNA: TGTGCCAGCAGTTCAACGACAACTAGCGGGAACAACACCGGGGAGCTGTTTTTT. Amino acid sequence: CASSSTTTSGNNTGELFF. This chain links TRBV27 with TRBJ2-2; 10 nucleotides line up with TRBD2. CDR1 MNHEY and CDR2 SMNVEV come from the germline V gene (reference sequence). V shed 4 bases and J 2 bases; nucleotides not matched to a gene: 10. This CDR3 region has 18 residues.

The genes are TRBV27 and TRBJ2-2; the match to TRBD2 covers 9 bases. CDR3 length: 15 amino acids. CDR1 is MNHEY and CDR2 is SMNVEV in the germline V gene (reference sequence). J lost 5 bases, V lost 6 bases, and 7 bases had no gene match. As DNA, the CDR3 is TGTGCCAGCAGCGACAAAGCGGGGGGAACCGGGGAGCTGTTTTTT. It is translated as CASSDKAGGTGELFF.

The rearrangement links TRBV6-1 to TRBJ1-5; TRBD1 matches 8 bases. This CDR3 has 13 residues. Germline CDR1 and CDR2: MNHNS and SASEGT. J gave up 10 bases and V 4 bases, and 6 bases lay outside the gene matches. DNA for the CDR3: TGTGCCAGCAGTGGACAGGGGAAAGGTCCCCAGCATTTT. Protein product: CASSGQGKGPQHF.

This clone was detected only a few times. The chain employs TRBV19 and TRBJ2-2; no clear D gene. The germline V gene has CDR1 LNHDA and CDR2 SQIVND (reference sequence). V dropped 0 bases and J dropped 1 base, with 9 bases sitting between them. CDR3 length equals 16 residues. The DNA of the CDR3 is TGTGCCAGTAGTATAGATCTTCGTGGGAACACCGGGGAGCTGTTTTTT. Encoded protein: CASSIDLRGNTGELFF.

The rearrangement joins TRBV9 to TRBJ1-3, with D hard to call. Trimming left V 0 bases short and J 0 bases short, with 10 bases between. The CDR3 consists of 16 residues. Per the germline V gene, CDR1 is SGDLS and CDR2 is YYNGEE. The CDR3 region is CASSVGVELSGNTIYF. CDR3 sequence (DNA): TGTGCCAGCAGCGTAGGAGTGGAACTCTCTGGAAACACCATATATTTT.

CDR3 protein: CASSLTPEGARETQYF. In DNA form, the CDR3 reads TGCGCCAGCAGCTTGACCCCCGAGGGGGCGCGGGAGACCCAGTACTTC. V is TRBV5-1 and J is TRBJ2-5; 7 bases match TRBD1. The CDR3 loop spans 16 amino acids. The V and J ends lost 1 base and 5 bases, in that order; junction bases with no gene match: 11. Per the germline V gene, CDR1 is SGHRS and CDR2 is YFSETQ.

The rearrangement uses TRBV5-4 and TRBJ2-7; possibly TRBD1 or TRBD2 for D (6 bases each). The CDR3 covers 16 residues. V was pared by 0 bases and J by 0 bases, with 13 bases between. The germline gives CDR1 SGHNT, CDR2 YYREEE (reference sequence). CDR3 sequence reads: CASSLDLGGTSYEQYF. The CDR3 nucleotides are TGTGCCAGCAGCTTGGATTTAGGGGGGACCTCCTACGAGCAGTACTTC. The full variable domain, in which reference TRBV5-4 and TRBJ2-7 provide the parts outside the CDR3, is ETGVTQSPTHLIKTRGQQVTLRCSSQSGHNTVSWYQQALGQGPQFIFQYYREEENGRGNFPPRFSGLQFPNYSSELNVNALELDDSALYLCASSLDLGGTSYEQYFGPGTRLTVT.

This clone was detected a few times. The CDR3 sequence: CASSLEVRVLKNGYTF. The CDR3 DNA sequence: TGTGCCAGCAGCTTAGAAGTTAGGGTTCTGAAGAATGGCTACACCTTC. The chain combines TRBV7-9 with TRBJ1-2, with no clear D. From germline, CDR1 is SEHNR and CDR2 FQNEAQ (reference sequence). V lost 1 base and J lost 6, with 18 bases in between. The CDR3 runs to 16 residues.

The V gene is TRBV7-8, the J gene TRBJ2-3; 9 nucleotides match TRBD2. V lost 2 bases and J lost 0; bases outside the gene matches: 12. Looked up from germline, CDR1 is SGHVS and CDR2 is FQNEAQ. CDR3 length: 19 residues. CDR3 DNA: TGTGCCAGCAGCTTAACTCTAGGCGGGGGGGGATCTAGCACAGATACGCAGTATTTT. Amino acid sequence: CASSLTLGGGGSSTDTQYF.

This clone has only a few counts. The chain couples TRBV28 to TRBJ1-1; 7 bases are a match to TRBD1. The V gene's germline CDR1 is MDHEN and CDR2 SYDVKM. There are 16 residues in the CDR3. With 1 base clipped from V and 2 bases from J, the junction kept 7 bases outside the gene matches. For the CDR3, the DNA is TGTGCCAGCAGTTTATTCTTGGACAGGAGTAACACTGAAGCTTTCTTT. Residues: CASSLFLDRSNTEAFF.

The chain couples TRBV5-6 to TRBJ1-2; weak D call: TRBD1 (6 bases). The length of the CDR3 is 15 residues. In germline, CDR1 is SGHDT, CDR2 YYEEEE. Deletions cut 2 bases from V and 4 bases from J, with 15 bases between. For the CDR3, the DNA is TGTGCCAGCAGCTTCGAGCAGGGGTTGGTCTATGGCTACACCTTC. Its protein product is CASSFEQGLVYGYTF.

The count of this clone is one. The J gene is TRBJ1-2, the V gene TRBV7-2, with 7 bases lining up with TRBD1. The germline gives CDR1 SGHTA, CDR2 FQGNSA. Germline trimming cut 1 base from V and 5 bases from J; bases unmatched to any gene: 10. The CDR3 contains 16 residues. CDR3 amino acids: CASSLDDRVWGYGYTF. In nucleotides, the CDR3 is TGTGCCAGCAGCTTAGACGACAGGGTATGGGGGTATGGCTACACCTTC.

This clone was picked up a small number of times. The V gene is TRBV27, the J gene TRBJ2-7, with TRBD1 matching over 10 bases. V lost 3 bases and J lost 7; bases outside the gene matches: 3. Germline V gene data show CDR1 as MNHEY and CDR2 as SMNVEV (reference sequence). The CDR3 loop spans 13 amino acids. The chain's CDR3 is CASSLTGGWEQYF. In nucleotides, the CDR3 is TGTGCCAGCAGTTTGACAGGGGGCTGGGAGCAGTACTTC.

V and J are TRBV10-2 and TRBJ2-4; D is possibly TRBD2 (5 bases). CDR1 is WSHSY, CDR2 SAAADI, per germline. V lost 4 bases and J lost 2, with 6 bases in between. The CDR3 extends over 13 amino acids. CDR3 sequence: CASSAGTKNIQYF. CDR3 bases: TGCGCCAGCAGTGCGGGGACCAAAAACATTCAGTACTTC.

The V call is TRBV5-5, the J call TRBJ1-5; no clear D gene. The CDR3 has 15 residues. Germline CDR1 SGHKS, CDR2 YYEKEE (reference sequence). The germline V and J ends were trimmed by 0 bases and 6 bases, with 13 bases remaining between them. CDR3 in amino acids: CASSLAWQTGQPQHF. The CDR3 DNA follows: TGTGCCAGCAGCTTGGCCTGGCAGACTGGTCAGCCCCAGCATTTT.